These T cell receptor beta chains were read from a single sample in a study of shared clonotypes between healthy human individuals. Clones were sequenced by immunoSEQ multiplex PCR, and TCRdb holds only the in-frame ones, with some missing. The data contain just over 2,000,000 clones, roughly 94% of them seen just once; the ten biggest clones take up 0.1% to 0.15%. Sequencing was carried out using naive CD4+ T cells sorted from blood. The origin of the receptors is a man aged 18 to 30 in good health. Both conserved end residues are part of each CDR3. The D gene is left open where the match is weak. Clone size is given for some rows only: seen once, a few or many times, or a class if the clone is expanded.

CDR3aa | CDR3nt | abundance | len | d_gene | j_gene | v_gene
CASSIQEGRPQYF | TGTGCCAGTAGTATACAGGAGGGACGGCCCCAGTACTTC | . | 13 | . | TRBJ2-5 | TRBV19
CASSLESPEYNSPLHF | TGTGCCAGCAGCTTGGAAAGTCCGGAGTATAATTCACCCCTCCACTTT | . | 16 | . | TRBJ1-6 | TRBV5-5
CASSSDLLRETQYF | TGCGCCAGCAGCTCGGACCTTCTCAGGGAGACCCAGTACTTC | . | 14 | . | TRBJ2-5 | TRBV5-1
CASSSLRGRETQYF | TGTGCCAGCAGCTCCCTTCGGGGGCGGGAGACCCAGTACTTC | . | 14 | . | TRBJ2-5 | TRBV11-2
CASSLVAGGPGEQYF | TGTGCCAGCAGCTTGGTAGCGGGAGGGCCGGGCGAGCAGTACTTC | once | 15 | TRBD2 | TRBJ2-7 | TRBV7-9
CASRSAGGELFF | TGTGCCAGCAGGTCGGCTGGGGGGGAGCTGTTTTTT | . | 12 | . | TRBJ2-2 | TRBV7-9
CASSTEGSGANVLTF | TGTGCCAGCAGTACCGAGGGCTCTGGGGCCAACGTCCTGACTTTC | . | 15 | . | TRBJ2-6 | TRBV28
CASSPGTGGQGELFF | TGTGCCAGCAGCCCAGGGACAGGGGGGCAAGGGGAGCTGTTTTTT | . | 15 | TRBD1 | TRBJ2-2 | TRBV7-9
CASSITGQYSYEQYF | TGTGCCAGTAGTATAACGGGACAGTACTCCTACGAGCAGTACTTC | . | 15 | TRBD1 | TRBJ2-7 | TRBV19
CAWAIDSGNTIYF | TGTGCCTGGGCGATCGACTCTGGAAACACCATATATTTT | . | 13 | . | TRBJ1-3 | TRBV30
CASNWPEQFF | TGTGCCAGCAATTGGCCCGAGCAGTTCTTC | . | 10 | . | TRBJ2-1 | TRBV2
CASSRGQSNEKLFF | TGTGCCAGCTCACGCGGACAGTCTAATGAAAAACTGTTTTTT | . | 14 | . | TRBJ1-4 | TRBV18
CASSQGQLYEQYF | TGTGCCAGCAGCCAAGGGCAGCTCTACGAGCAGTACTTC | . | 13 | . | TRBJ2-7 | TRBV14
CASISNAGGNQPQHF | TGTGCCAGCATATCGAACGCAGGGGGCAATCAGCCCCAGCATTTT | . | 15 | . | TRBJ1-5 | TRBV2
CASSFPGQSSYEQYF | TGCGCCAGCAGTTTTCCGGGACAGAGCTCCTACGAGCAGTACTTC | few | 15 | TRBD1 | TRBJ2-7 | TRBV10-2
CAWSSDTEAFF | TGTGCCTGGAGTAGCGACACTGAAGCTTTCTTT | . | 11 | . | TRBJ1-1 | TRBV30
CASSLVGTGANVLTF | TGTGCCAGCAGCTTAGTAGGTACTGGGGCCAACGTCCTGACTTTC | . | 15 | . | TRBJ2-6 | TRBV7-2
CASSLGAGGSYNEQFF | TGTGCTAGCAGCTTAGGCGCGGGGGGCTCCTACAATGAGCAGTTCTTC | . | 16 | TRBD2 | TRBJ2-1 | TRBV7-7
CASSPPGGESEQYF | TGTGCCAGCTCACCCCCGGGAGGCGAAAGCGAGCAGTACTTC | . | 14 | TRBD2 | TRBJ2-7 | TRBV18
CASTRWVINTQYF | TGTGCCAGCACCCGCTGGGTAATTAATACGCAGTATTTT | . | 13 | . | TRBJ2-3 | TRBV5-6
CASSKDRVKEQYF | TGTGCCAGCAGCAAGGACAGGGTTAAAGAGCAGTACTTC | . | 13 | TRBD1 | TRBJ2-7 | TRBV11-2
CASSPGGSTGELFF | TGTGCCAGCTCACCTGGAGGGAGCACCGGGGAGCTGTTTTTT | . | 14 | . | TRBJ2-2 | TRBV18